This T cell receptor beta chain was retrieved from a study of blood T cell repertoires in COVID-19. Study-wide context: Donors in the United States, Italy and Spain gave samples during acute or convalescent COVID-19.

Under the authors' procedure: Amplification of reference gene primers was used by the study to estimate nucleated cell counts. The method was immunoSEQ multiplex PCR; TCRdb's version includes in-frame clones alone and lacks a portion of them. The DNA gave D and trimming, while V, J and clone size come from that table. The sample lists 200,000 to 250,000 clones, approximately 89% seen once, with about 4.8% in the top ten. In germline, CDR1 is SGHRS, CDR2 YFSETQ. The CDR3 sequence is 15 residues long. J was trimmed by 1 base and V by 4 bases; bases with no gene match: 6. The sequence came from a woman between 35 and 50 years old with acute or convalescent COVID-19. Specimen: peripheral blood. The gene calls are TRBV5-1 and TRBJ2-5, with 8 bases aligning to TRBD2. The CDR3, as DNA: TGCGCCAGCAGCGCCGGGACTAGTATCCAAGAGACCCAGTACTTC. Translating gives CASSAGTSIQETQYF.